This T cell receptor (beta chain) was captured by sequencing in a study of shared clonotypes between healthy human individuals. Findings and caveats of the study: In contrast to clonotypes shared by all four donors, non-shared clonotypes had lower generation probabilities. Generally, naive subsets came out with larger estimated richness than memory subsets.

Germline V gives CDR1 MNHNS, CDR2 SASEGT. This CDR3 has 13 residues. V lost 6 bases, J lost 5 bases, and 10 bases lay in between. It was into CD45RA+ naive and CD45RA-negative memory subsets that the CD4+ cells were split. On sorted subsets, replicate PCRs used 150 to 250 ng DNA, or some 28,000 T cell genomes. Assay used: immunoSEQ multiplex PCR; TCRdb lists only in-frame clones, some missing. This table has under 550,000 clones, 90% to 97% appearing once. A remark on this clone: Its antigen is as yet unknown.

The sequencing sample was made of naive CD4+ T cells sorted from blood. The subset was: CD45RA+ positively selected. The sequence was collected from a woman in her thirties in good health. The genes are TRBV6-1 and TRBJ2-2, with a possible D match to TRBD2 (5 bases). The CDR3 reads CASRVLVTGELFF. The CDR3 bases are TGTGCCAGCAGGGTACTAGTTACCGGGGAGCTGTTTTTT.